Listed here is a single T cell receptor (beta chain). The antigen it binds to is not known. There are no base qualities to consult, and no much larger clone falls within one base. Healthy HIV-negative adults with no recently reported acute infections or vaccinations were included as donors. Every donor was a Caucasian adult living in Nashville, Tennessee, USA. Magnetic negative selection was used to enrich CD4+ T cells, after which naive cells were positively selected on CD45RA and the negative fraction became the memory subset. After blood collection by leukapheresis, PBMCs were isolated using Ficoll-Histopaque density gradient centrifugation and then cryopreserved in the vapor phase of liquid nitrogen. Analytical flow cytometry was used to check the purity and quantity of every magnetically sorted T cell population. From each sorted fraction, genomic DNA was isolated and quantified by UV absorbance on a Nanodrop 2000c.

Using the deep immunoSEQ assay, multiplex PCR amplified TCR CDR3 regions from genomic DNA. Genomic DNA extracted from each cell subset was distributed evenly over all wells of several immunoSEQ 96-well plates, and each plate served as one replicate. For sorted subsets, approximately 190 ng of genomic DNA, equivalent to 30,000 or so T cell genomes, went into each replicate PCR. Purified libraries were measured with a Qubit 3.0 fluorometer, size-checked on a Bioanalyzer 2100, and measured again with the KAPA Library Quantification kit. A separate single-read 150-cycle Illumina NextSeq 550 flow cell was used to sequence each immunoSEQ 96-well plate. In the source study's methods: The immunoSEQ output contained only junctional sequences without quality scores, so filtering could not match that applied to full-length reads. Sequences were annotated with PyIR, a Python wrapper for IgBLAST v1.9, and V/J genes and CDR3 were assigned using IMGT germline references. Reads were removed for weak V/J assignments (E-value above 1e-6), missing CDR3, stop codons, out-of-frame junctions, or ambiguous translated residues. A V3J clonotype was defined by an identical inferred V gene, J gene, and CDR3 amino acid sequence. Percentage overlap between repertoires was calculated by dividing the number of shared unique clonotypes by the size of the smaller repertoire. Repertoire richness was assessed with RTK rarefaction, the Chao1 estimator, and Recon v2.1 estimates of unobserved clonotypes. OLGA was used to compute generation probabilities for all TCRbeta clonotypes that the gDNA method yielded from a handful of donors. TCRdb holds this immuneACCESS table with in-frame rearrangements only. Some clones are missing; in checked studies, unresolved V genes explain under half, and the rest has no known cause. V and J calls and clone size are copied from that table; D and trimming were computed from the DNA. The sample contains about 2 million clones, roughly 95% of them found a single time. The ten largest account for 0.1% to 0.15% of the sample.

The data are from a study of shared clonotypes between healthy human individuals (dated by TCRdb to 2018 to 2021). Regarding the study in general: The cohort included a few men and a couple of women between 18 and 49 years of age. For each donor, CD4 naive and CD4 memory were each run on three plates, CD8 naive on two plates, and CD8 memory on one plate. Blood TCR repertoires of roughly five healthy adults were deeply sequenced to estimate repertoire size and the extent of clonotype sharing between individuals. To increase sequencing depth and limit assay-specific biases, different laboratories used diverse techniques to prepare libraries and sequence TCR repertoires. Between about 0.85 and 10 billion PBMCs per donor were obtained by leukapheresis. Summary of the overall study and its limitations: Roughly 5% of naive CD4, 3.5% of naive CD8, approximately 2% of memory CD4, and less than 0.45% of memory CD8 clonotypes were shared across several donors. Estimated clonotype richness was generally larger for naive than for memory subsets. Incomplete sequencing was indicated by rarefaction of sorted-subset datasets, despite the large sequencing depth. Compared with non-shared clonotypes, the clonotypes found in all four sorted-subset donors had higher generation probabilities. Sampling was limited to blood, and TCR repertoires in tissue likely differ from TCR repertoires in blood. Because the study included only a small number of donors, the genetic and exposure-history diversity represented was limited. Pairwise subsampling led to the expectation that sequencing depth would affect the degree of clonotype sharing among donors.

CDR1 and CDR2 are drawn from the germline V gene: SGHRS, YFSETQ. V ends up 0 bases short and J 3 bases short, with an unmatched junction base count of 5. The CDR3 starts with the cysteine, ends with the phenylalanine, and has 16 residues. Left in the record is the CDR3 DNA by itself, 48 bases read in frame from the first base. Material for sequencing was naive CD4+ T cells sorted from blood. Read against the paper, the sample's cell subset or site label means: CD45RA+ positively selected. This sequence was found in a man between 18 and 29 years old in good health. The chain employs TRBV5-1 and TRBJ2-3, with TRBD2 matching 9 junction bases. The DNA is TGCGCCAGCAGCTTGGTCCCTAGCGGGAATACAGATACGCAGTATTTT. Protein translation: CASSLVPSGNTDTQYF. With the rest looked up from the reference TRBV5-1 and TRBJ2-3 genes rather than sequenced, the full variable domain is KAGVTQTPRYLIKTRGQQVTLSCSPISGHRSVSWYQQTPGQGLQFLFEYFSETQRNKGNFPGRFSGRQFSNSRSEMNVSTLELGDSALYLCASSLVPSGNTDTQYFGPGTRLTVL.